This TCR beta chain was recorded in a study of beta chain features in type 1 diabetes. This clone was detected only a few times. CDR3 length equals 12 residues. V lost 5 bases and J 11 bases, leaving 18 bases between the germline ends. Looked up from germline, CDR1 is SQVTM and CDR2 is ANQGSEA. The investigators reverse transcribed all of the isolated RNA, so they sequenced expressed TCRB transcripts. Sequencing used immunoSEQ multiplex PCR; TCRdb keeps in-frame clones, though not all of them. Among 350,000 or so clones, less than 20% were seen once, and the ten largest hold 0.044%. Naive, central memory, regulatory and stem cell-like memory cells within the CD4+ compartment were sorted using CD45RO/CCR7/CD25/CD127/CD95/CD27. In all sorted populations, purity surpassed 95%.

The sample comprised naive CD4+ T cells from blood. The chain links TRBV29-1 to TRBJ1-1, with D perhaps matching TRBD1 (6 bases). This TCR was recovered from a woman aged 18-29 years in good health. DNA for the CDR3: TGCAGCGTTCTATTAGACAGGAAGGAGGCTTTCTTT. Its protein is CSVLLDRKEAFF.